This T cell receptor (beta chain) was documented in a study of T cells in localized non-small cell lung cancer. As for this clone: Antigen unknown.

Study observations and caveats: Sequencing covered just one tumor region, so heterogeneity cannot be ruled out. Adjacent uninvolved lung tissue had the highest T cell clonality, exceeding tumor.

Clones were sequenced by immunoSEQ multiplex PCR, and TCRdb holds only the in-frame ones, with some missing. Of around 29,000 clones listed, around 90% are singletons. This CDR3 has 15 amino acids. The germline V gene encodes CDR1 SGDLS and CDR2 YYNGEE. V shed 7 bases and J shed 0 bases, with 14 bases lying between them. The starting material was peripheral blood, obtained before any cancer treatment. The origin of this receptor is a woman aged 35 to 69 with stage I lung adenocarcinoma. The chain recombines TRBV9 with TRBJ1-3; no firm D call. CDR3 sequence reads: CASSRGRFSGNTIYF. The CDR3 nucleotides are TGTGCCAGCTCTCGTGGGCGTTTCTCTGGAAACACCATATATTTT.